These 12 T cell receptor beta chains originate from one sample sequenced in a study of PD-1 blockade in classical Hodgkin lymphoma. Sample time point: newly diagnosed, previously untreated cHL patient sample. With magnetic negative selection, CD4+ T cells were purified from PBMCs that had been thawed. Assay used: immunoSEQ multiplex PCR; TCRdb lists only in-frame clones, some missing. The sample consists of about 22,000 clones, 80% to 90% of them appearing once. The sequenced sample consisted of CD4+ T cells from blood. These receptors were taken from a human donor with classical Hodgkin lymphoma.

Only one count was recorded for this clone. The chain recombines TRBV14 with TRBJ2-3, with D hard to call. V was pared by 5 bases and J by 2 bases, with 14 bases between. Germline V CDR1 and CDR2: SGHDN, FVKESK. CDR3 length: 15 residues. CDR3 protein: CASSSTIASTDTQYF. The CDR3 DNA is TGTGCCAGCAGCTCGACCATCGCCTCCACAGATACGCAGTATTTT.

The chain is built from TRBV5-1 and TRBJ2-1, with D possibly being TRBD1 or TRBD2 (5 bases each). Germline V gene sequence: CDR1 SGHRS, CDR2 YFSETQ. The CDR3 loop spans 15 amino acids. The V and J ends lost 4 bases and 5 bases respectively, with 16 bases between them. CDR3 protein: CASSPRERANNEQFF. For the CDR3, the DNA is TGCGCCAGCAGCCCCAGGGAGCGCGCGAACAATGAGCAGTTCTTC.

The chain joins TRBV19 to TRBJ2-3; D possibly corresponds to TRBD2 (6 bases). Trimming cost V 7 bases and J 1 base, with 18 bases left between them. Per germline, CDR1 LNHDA and CDR2 SQIVND (reference sequence). The CDR3 length is 16 residues. CDR3 sequence: CASIGSRGFGTDTQYF. The CDR3 DNA sequence: TGTGCCAGTATAGGGTCCCGGGGGTTCGGCACAGATACGCAGTATTTT.

The genes are TRBV11-3 and TRBJ1-1, with unresolved D. Germline CDR1 and CDR2: SGHNT and YENEEA. The CDR3 has 12 amino acids. V lost 9 bases, J lost 7 bases, and 15 bases lay in between. The CDR3 protein is CARTKIRDEAFF. The CDR3 nucleotides read TGTGCCAGAACCAAAATAAGGGATGAAGCTTTCTTT.

This sequence joins TRBV7-9 and TRBJ2-1; TRBD1 aligns across 7 bases. CDR3 length: 13 amino acids. The junction had 8 bases not matched to a gene; V was cut back by 5 bases and J by 10 bases. CDR1 is SEHNR, CDR2 FQNEAQ, per germline (reference sequence). The CDR3 sequence: CASSSQGEKEQFF. The CDR3 bases are TGTGCCAGCAGCAGCCAGGGGGAGAAGGAGCAGTTCTTC.

The gene calls are TRBV19 and TRBJ2-5, with 9 nucleotides matching TRBD1. The junction had 16 bases not matched to a gene; V was cut back by 6 bases and J by 2 bases. This CDR3 spans 18 amino acids. Germline V gene lookup returns CDR1 LNHDA and CDR2 SQIVND (reference sequence). DNA for the CDR3: TGTGCCAGTAGGACAGGGGGGGCCGTGAGTAATGGTCAAGAGACCCAGTACTTC. Translating gives CASRTGGAVSNGQETQYF.

CDR3: CASYESGGELFF. The CDR3 DNA reads TGTGCCAGCTACGAGTCCGGCGGGGAGCTGTTTTTT. The chain couples TRBV6-1 to TRBJ2-2; unclear D gene. Germline V gene sequence: CDR1 MNHNS, CDR2 SASEGT. V lost 8 bases and J 7 bases, leaving 11 bases between the germline ends. This CDR3 is 12 amino acids long.

This chain uses TRBV7-2 with TRBJ2-5, with unresolved D. The ends were cut back, 3 bases at V and 0 bases at J, with 8 bases in the middle. Germline V gene lookup returns CDR1 SGHTA and CDR2 FQGNSA. The CDR3 is 14 amino acids. In DNA form, the CDR3 reads TGTGCCAGCAGCTTTTGGGGTTACCAAGAGACCCAGTACTTC. This codes for CASSFWGYQETQYF.

The V and J genes are TRBV29-1 and TRBJ2-3; D is perhaps TRBD1 (5 bases). The CDR3 length is 14 residues. Germline V gives CDR1 SQVTM, CDR2 ANQGSEA. Between the trimmed V and J ends, which lost 2 bases and 3 bases, there was a span of 12 bases. CDR3 in amino acids: CSVELRVGTDTQYF. CDR3 nucleotide sequence: TGCAGCGTTGAACTCAGGGTCGGAACAGATACGCAGTATTTT.

The chain links TRBV28 to TRBJ1-4, with 12 positions matching TRBD1. CDR1 and CDR2 from the germline V gene are MDHEN and SYDVKM. The CDR3 has 17 amino acids. The CDR3 sequence: CASRDRGPRAVNEKLFF. The CDR3 bases are TGTGCTAGCCGGGACAGGGGGCCACGGGCTGTAAATGAAAAACTGTTTTTT.

The CDR3 spells CASSVGTSEYNEQFF. CDR3 bases: TGTGCCAGCAGCGTAGGGACGTCGGAATACAATGAGCAGTTCTTC. V and J are TRBV9 and TRBJ2-1; D call uncertain. This CDR3 is 15 amino acids long. In germline, CDR1 is SGDLS, CDR2 YYNGEE. V lost 0 bases and J 4 bases, leaving 11 bases between the germline ends.

V and J are TRBV18 and TRBJ2-1; 10 bases are shared with TRBD2. The length of the CDR3 is 16 residues. J lost 10 bases, V lost 1 base, and 10 bases had no gene match. Germline V gene data show CDR1 as KGHSH and CDR2 as LQKENI. The DNA of the CDR3 is TGTGCCAGCTCACCACGTCCAGCGGGAGGGCCGACCGAGCAGTTCTTC. Its translation: CASSPRPAGGPTEQFF.